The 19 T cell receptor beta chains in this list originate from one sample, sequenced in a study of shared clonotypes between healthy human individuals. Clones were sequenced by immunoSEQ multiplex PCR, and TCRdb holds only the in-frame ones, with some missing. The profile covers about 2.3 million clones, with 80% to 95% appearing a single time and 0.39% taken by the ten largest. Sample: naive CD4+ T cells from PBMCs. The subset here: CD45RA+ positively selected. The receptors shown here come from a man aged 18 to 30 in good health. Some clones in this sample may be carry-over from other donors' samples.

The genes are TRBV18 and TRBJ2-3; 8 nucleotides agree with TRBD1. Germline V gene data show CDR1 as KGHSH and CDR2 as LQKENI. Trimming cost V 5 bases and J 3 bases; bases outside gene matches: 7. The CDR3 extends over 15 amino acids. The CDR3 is CASSTDRDRTDTQYF. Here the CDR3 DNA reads TGTGCCAGCTCAACGGACAGGGATAGGACAGATACGCAGTATTTT. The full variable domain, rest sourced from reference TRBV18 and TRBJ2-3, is NAGVMQNPRHLVRRRGQEARLRCSPMKGHSHVYWYRQLPEEGLKFMVYLQKENIIDESGMPKERFSAEFPKEGPSILRIQQVVRGDSAAYFCASSTDRDRTDTQYFGPGTRLTVL.

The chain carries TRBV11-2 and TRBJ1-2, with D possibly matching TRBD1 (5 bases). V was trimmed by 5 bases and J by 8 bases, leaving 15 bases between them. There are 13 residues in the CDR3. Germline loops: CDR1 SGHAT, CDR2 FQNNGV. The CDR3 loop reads CASSVGAGKGYTF. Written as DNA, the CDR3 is TGTGCCAGCAGCGTAGGGGCAGGGAAAGGCTACACCTTC.

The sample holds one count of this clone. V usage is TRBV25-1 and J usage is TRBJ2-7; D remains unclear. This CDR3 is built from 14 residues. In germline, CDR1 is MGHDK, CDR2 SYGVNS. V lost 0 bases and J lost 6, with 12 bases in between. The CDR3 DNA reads TGTGCCAGCAGTGAATATAAGGGATGGAGCGAGCAGTACTTC. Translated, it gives CASSEYKGWSEQYF.

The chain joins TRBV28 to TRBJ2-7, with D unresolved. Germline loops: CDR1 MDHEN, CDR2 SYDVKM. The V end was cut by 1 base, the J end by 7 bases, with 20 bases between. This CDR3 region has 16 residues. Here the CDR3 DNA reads TGTGCCAGCAGTTTATTGCGAACAGCAACCTTCAAAGAGCAGTACTTC. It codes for CASSLLRTATFKEQYF.

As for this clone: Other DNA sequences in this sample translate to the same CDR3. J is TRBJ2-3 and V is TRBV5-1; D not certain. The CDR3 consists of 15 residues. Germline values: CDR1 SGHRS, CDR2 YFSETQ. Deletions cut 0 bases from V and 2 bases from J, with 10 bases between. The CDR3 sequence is CASSLADVSTDTQYF. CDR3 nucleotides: TGCGCCAGCAGCTTGGCGGACGTATCCACAGATACGCAGTATTTT.

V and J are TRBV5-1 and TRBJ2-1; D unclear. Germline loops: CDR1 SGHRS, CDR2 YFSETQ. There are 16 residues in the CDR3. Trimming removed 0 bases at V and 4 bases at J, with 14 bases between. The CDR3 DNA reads TGCGCCAGCAGCTTGGATTTGGGCGGAGCTTACAATGAGCAGTTCTTC. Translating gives CASSLDLGGAYNEQFF. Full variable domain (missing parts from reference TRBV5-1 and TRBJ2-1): KAGVTQTPRYLIKTRGQQVTLSCSPISGHRSVSWYQQTPGQGLQFLFEYFSETQRNKGNFPGRFSGRQFSNSRSEMNVSTLELGDSALYLCASSLDLGGAYNEQFFGPGTRLTVL.

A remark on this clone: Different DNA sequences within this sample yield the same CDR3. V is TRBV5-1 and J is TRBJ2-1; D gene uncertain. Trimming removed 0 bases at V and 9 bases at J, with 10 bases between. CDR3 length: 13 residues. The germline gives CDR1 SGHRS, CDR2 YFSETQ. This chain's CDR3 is CASSLGLVGEQFF. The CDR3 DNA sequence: TGCGCCAGCAGCTTGGGGCTAGTCGGTGAGCAGTTCTTC.

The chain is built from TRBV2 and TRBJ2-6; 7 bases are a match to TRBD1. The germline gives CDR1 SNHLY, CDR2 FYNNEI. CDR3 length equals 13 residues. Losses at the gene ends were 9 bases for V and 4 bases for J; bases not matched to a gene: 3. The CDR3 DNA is TGTGCCAGGAGGGGGCCAGGGGCCAACGTCCTGACTTTC. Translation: CARRGPGANVLTF.

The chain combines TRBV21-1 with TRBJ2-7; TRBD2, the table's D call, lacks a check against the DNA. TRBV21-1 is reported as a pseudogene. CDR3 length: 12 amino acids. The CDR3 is CASPRGGYEQYF. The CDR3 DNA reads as TGTGCCAGCCCACGAGGAGGGTACGAGCAGTACTTC.

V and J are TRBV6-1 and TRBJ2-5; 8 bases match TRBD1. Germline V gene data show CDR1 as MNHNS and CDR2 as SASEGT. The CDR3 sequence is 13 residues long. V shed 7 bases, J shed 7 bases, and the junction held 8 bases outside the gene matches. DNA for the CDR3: TGTGCCAGCATCGCGACAGGGGCCACGACCCAGTACTTC. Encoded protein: CASIATGATTQYF.

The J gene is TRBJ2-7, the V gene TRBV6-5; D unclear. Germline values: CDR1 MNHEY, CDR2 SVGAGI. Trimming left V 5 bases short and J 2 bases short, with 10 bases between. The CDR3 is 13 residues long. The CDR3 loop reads CASSKDGTYEQYF. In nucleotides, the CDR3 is TGTGCCAGCAGTAAGGACGGTACCTACGAGCAGTACTTC.

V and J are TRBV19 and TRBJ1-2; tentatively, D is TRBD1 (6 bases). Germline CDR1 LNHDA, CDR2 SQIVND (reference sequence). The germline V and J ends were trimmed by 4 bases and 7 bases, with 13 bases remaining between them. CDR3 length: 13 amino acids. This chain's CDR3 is CASSRTAQGGYTF. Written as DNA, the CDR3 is TGTGCCAGTAGTAGGACAGCCCAGGGTGGCTACACCTTC.

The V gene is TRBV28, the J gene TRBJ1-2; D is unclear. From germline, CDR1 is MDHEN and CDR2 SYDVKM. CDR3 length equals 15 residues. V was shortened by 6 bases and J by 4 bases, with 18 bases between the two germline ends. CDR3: CASRSASSGSYGYTF. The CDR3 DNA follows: TGTGCCAGCAGGTCAGCCTCAAGTGGAAGCTATGGCTACACCTTC.

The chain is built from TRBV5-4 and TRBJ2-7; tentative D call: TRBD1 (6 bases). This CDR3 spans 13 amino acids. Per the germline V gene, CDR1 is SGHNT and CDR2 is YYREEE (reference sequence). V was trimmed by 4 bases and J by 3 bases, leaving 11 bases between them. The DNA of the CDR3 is TGTGCCAGCAGCCCCCCGGACAGCTACGAGCAGTACTTC. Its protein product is CASSPPDSYEQYF.

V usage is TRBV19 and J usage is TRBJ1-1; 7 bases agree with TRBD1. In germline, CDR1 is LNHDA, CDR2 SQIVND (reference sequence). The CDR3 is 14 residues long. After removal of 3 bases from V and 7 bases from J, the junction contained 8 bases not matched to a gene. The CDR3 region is CASSIGTANSEAFF. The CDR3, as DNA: TGTGCCAGTAGTATTGGGACAGCTAATAGTGAAGCTTTCTTT. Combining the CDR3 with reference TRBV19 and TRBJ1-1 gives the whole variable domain DGGITQSPKYLFRKEGQNVTLSCEQNLNHDAMYWYRQDPGQGLRLIYYSQIVNDFQKGDIAEGYSVSREKKESFPLTVTSAQKNPTAFYLCASSIGTANSEAFFGQGTRLTVV.

The CDR3 DNA reads TGTGCCAGCAGCTTCGGGGGGCGCGGAGAGGGCTACACCTTC. Its translation is CASSFGGRGEGYTF. This rearrangement joins TRBV11-2 to TRBJ1-2; D perhaps matches TRBD1 (6 bases). The CDR3 spans 14 residues. Germline-derived CDR1 and CDR2 are SGHAT and FQNNGV. V lost 3 bases and J 8 bases, leaving 16 bases between the germline ends.

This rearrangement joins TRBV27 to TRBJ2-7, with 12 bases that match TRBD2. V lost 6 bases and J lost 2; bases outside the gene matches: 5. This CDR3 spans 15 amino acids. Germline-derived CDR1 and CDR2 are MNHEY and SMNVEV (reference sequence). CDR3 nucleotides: TGTGCCAGCAGCTTGACTAGCGGGGGAACCTACGAGCAGTACTTC. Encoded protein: CASSLTSGGTYEQYF.

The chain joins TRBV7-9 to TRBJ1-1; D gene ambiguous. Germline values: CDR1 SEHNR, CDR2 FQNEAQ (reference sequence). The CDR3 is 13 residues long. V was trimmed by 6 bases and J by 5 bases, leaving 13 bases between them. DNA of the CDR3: TGTGCCAGCAGACCGACACCAAGTACTGAAGCTTTCTTT. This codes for CASRPTPSTEAFF.

CDR3 loop: CASINYNEQFF. The CDR3 nucleotides are TGTGCCAGCATCAACTACAATGAGCAGTTCTTC. The V gene is TRBV28, the J gene TRBJ2-1; D is undetermined. The CDR3 spans 11 residues. Deletions cut 7 bases from V and 3 bases from J, with 4 bases between. Germline CDR1 MDHEN, CDR2 SYDVKM. Filled out from reference TRBV28 and TRBJ2-1, the complete variable domain reads DVKVTQSSRYLVKRTGEKVFLECVQDMDHENMFWYRQDPGLGLRLIYFSYDVKMKEKGDIPEGYSVSREKKERFSLILESASTNQTSMYLCASINYNEQFFGPGTRLTVL.